This record covers a single T cell receptor (beta chain). The entry originates in a study of T cells expressing NK-cell markers. Study context: Sorted CD3+CD56+NKG2C+, CD3+CD56+NKG2C- and CD3+CD56-NKG2C+ T-cell subsets were beta-chain profiled. Sequencing covered eight donors, seven HCMV-seropositive and one seronegative.

From the 5' RACE reads, TCRdb lists one entry per CDR3 protein and no DNA. Across 400,000 to 450,000 distinct CDR3 sequences, the top ten clones capture 7.3% of the sample. Germline CDR1 reads KGHSH; CDR2 reads LQKENI. The CDR3 is 14 amino acids. Source material: blood T cells: a sorted CD56 or NKG2C T cell subset, CD4+ or CD8+ T cells, or bulk PBMC T cells (not recorded which). V gene TRBV18 combines with J gene TRBJ2-7; TCRdb proposes TRBD1, but this gene call is untestable without DNA. The source of this sequence is a woman aged 18-69 years in good health. CDR3 sequence reads: CASTPKRQSYEQYF.